Each of the 16 T cell receptor beta chains below was sequenced from the same sample in a study of blood T cells in healthy people across ages. Alongside a J-beta primer mix, a sample-barcoded 5' primer served in a second PCR lasting about 6 to 12 cycles. TCRdb passed the 5' RACE reads through MiXCR, listing each CDR3 protein once. The table records about 1.6 million distinct CDR3 sequences, approximately 32% of them present only once. The specimen was blood. These receptors were taken from a woman in her thirties in good health.

The CDR3 sequence: CASSAGGAGSYEQYF. For the CDR3, the DNA is TGTGCCAGCAGTGCGGGAGGTGCGGGCTCCTACGAGCAGTACTTC. The V gene is TRBV5-6, the J gene TRBJ2-7; TRBD2 matches 8 bases. This CDR3 spans 15 amino acids. The junction had 7 bases not matched to a gene; V was cut back by 5 bases and J by 0 bases. Germline V gene data show CDR1 as SGHDT and CDR2 as YYEEEE.

The sample holds a few counts of this clonotype. This chain uses TRBV6-1 with TRBJ1-2, with D unresolved. This CDR3 has 11 amino acids. V dropped 11 bases and J dropped 3 bases, with 10 bases sitting between them. Per germline, CDR1 MNHNS and CDR2 SASEGT. This CDR3 is CADSADYGYTF. The CDR3 DNA sequence: TGTGCCGATTCCGCAGACTATGGCTACACCTTC.

The chain combines TRBV6-2 or TRBV6-3 with TRBJ2-5; D might be TRBD1 or TRBD2, each matching 5 bases. The germline V gene encodes CDR1 MNHEY and CDR2 SVGEGT. This CDR3 has 17 residues. The V gene lost 3 bases and the J gene lost 1 base, with 18 bases spanning the gap. In DNA, the CDR3 is TGTGCCAGCAGTTATCCCATCGGTAAGGGGAGCCAAGAGACCCAGTACTTC. Its protein product is CASSYPIGKGSQETQYF.

V is TRBV20-1 and J is TRBJ1-4, with D maybe TRBD1 (5 bases). This CDR3 spans 14 amino acids. Germline V gene sequence: CDR1 DFQATT, CDR2 SNEGSKA (reference sequence). V was trimmed by 6 bases and J by 8 bases, leaving 19 bases between them. CDR3 protein: CSAQPPGTAEKLFF. The CDR3, as DNA: TGCAGTGCCCAACCACCCGGGACGGCAGAAAAACTGTTTTTT.

CDR3 protein: CASSSKTADTQYF. The CDR3 nucleotides read TGCGCCAGCAGCTCAAAGACTGCAGATACGCAGTATTTT. The gene calls are TRBV5-1 and TRBJ2-3; the D is unclear. This CDR3 contains 13 residues. Germline V gives CDR1 SGHRS, CDR2 YFSETQ. Trimming left V 3 bases short and J 4 bases short, with 9 bases between.

V usage is TRBV30 and J usage is TRBJ1-1; the match to TRBD1 covers 7 bases. V shed 2 bases, J shed 3 bases, and the junction held 6 bases outside the gene matches. The germline V gene encodes CDR1 GTSNPN and CDR2 SVGIG (reference sequence). The CDR3 extends over 14 amino acids. CDR3 bases: TGTGCCTGGAGTAGGGGGCCCGGGGACACTGAAGCTTTCTTT. Its protein product is CAWSRGPGDTEAFF.

This clonotype was picked up a small number of times. The J gene is TRBJ1-6, the V gene TRBV5-5, with no clear D. The V and J ends lost 5 bases and 10 bases respectively, with 10 bases between them. The germline CDR1 and CDR2 sequences are SGHKS and YYEKEE (reference sequence). The CDR3 covers 12 residues. This CDR3 reads CASSLGVSPLHF. As DNA, the CDR3 is TGTGCCAGCAGTTTAGGTGTCTCACCCCTCCACTTT.

DNA of the CDR3: TGTGCCAGCAGTTTCTCCGTGCAGGGGGCCTTGGGGGAAAAACTGTTTTTT. Protein sequence: CASSFSVQGALGEKLFF. The chain carries TRBV27 and TRBJ1-4; 8 nucleotides line up with TRBD1. The CDR3 covers 17 residues. Germline loops: CDR1 MNHEY, CDR2 SMNVEV (reference sequence). The trim removed 3 bases at V and 8 bases at J, leaving 14 bases unmatched.

With respect to this clonotype: Since a much larger clone is just one base distant, this may be a read error. This rearrangement joins TRBV4-2 to TRBJ2-5; 8 nucleotides line up with TRBD2. The CDR3 is made up of 13 amino acids. Germline values: CDR1 LGHNA, CDR2 YNFKEQ. The DNA for the CDR3 is TGTGCCGGCAGCAAGGGACTAGTCTCAGAGCAGTACTTC. Its protein product is CAGSKGLVSEQYF.

The gene calls are TRBV3-1 and TRBJ1-1; D uncertain. V was shortened by 6 bases and J by 6 bases, with 8 bases between the two germline ends. The V gene's germline CDR1 is LGHDT and CDR2 YNNKEL (reference sequence). CDR3 length: 11 residues. The CDR3 DNA is TGTGCCAGCAGGCTTGGGGCTGAAGCTTTCTTT. It translates to CASRLGAEAFF.

This clonotype was seen only a few times. The chain couples TRBV4-1 to TRBJ2-4; 9 nucleotides align to TRBD1. The better agreement between TRBJ2-7 and the DNA end casts doubt on the J call. Germline V gene lookup returns CDR1 MGHRA and CDR2 YSYEKL. The CDR3 spans 15 residues. This chain's CDR3 is CASRRWDRVVYEQYF. The CDR3 nucleotides are TGCGCCAGCAGACGTTGGGACAGGGTAGTTTACGAGCAGTACTTC.

This clonotype was observed a few times. CDR3 coding DNA: TGTGCCAGCACCCCAGGGACTAGCGGGAGAAGGTCCTACGAGCAGTACTTC. Protein product: CASTPGTSGRRSYEQYF. The chain carries TRBV6-1 and TRBJ2-7; the match to TRBD2 covers 14 bases. After removal of 7 bases from V and 1 base from J, the junction contained 9 bases not matched to a gene. Germline V gene sequence: CDR1 MNHNS, CDR2 SASEGT. The CDR3 totals 17 residues.

This clonotype occurred a few times. The V and J genes are TRBV7-3 and TRBJ2-1; D might be TRBD1 (5 bases). From germline, CDR1 is SGHTA and CDR2 FQGTGA. The V end was cut by 0 bases, the J end by 10 bases, with 19 bases between. The CDR3 covers 16 residues. The DNA for the CDR3 is TGTGCCAGCAGCTTAACGTCCTTGCTCCGCGGACAAGAGCAGTTCTTC. This translates into CASSLTSLLRGQEQFF.

The V and J genes are TRBV15 and TRBJ1-5; TRBD1 might be the D (6 bases). The V gene's germline CDR1 is LNHNV and CDR2 YYDKDF (reference sequence). Deletions cut 0 bases from V and 9 bases from J, with 18 bases between. The CDR3 is 16 residues long. The CDR3 DNA sequence: TGTGCCACCAGCAGAGAGCACAGGGCCGGGCGTTCGCCCCAGCATTTT. As protein: CATSREHRAGRSPQHF.

This clonotype was seen only a few times. The gene calls are TRBV9 and TRBJ1-1, with D maybe TRBD1 (5 bases). This CDR3 comprises 15 residues. Germline V CDR1 and CDR2: SGDLS, YYNGEE. Trimming cost V 0 bases and J 1 base, with 10 bases left between them. In nucleotides, the CDR3 is TGTGCCAGCAGCGTAGGATGGGGGTCGAACACTGAAGCTTTCTTT. Protein product: CASSVGWGSNTEAFF. Complete variable domain (other parts from reference TRBV9 and TRBJ1-1): DSGVTQTPKHLITATGQRVTLRCSPRSGDLSVYWYQQSLDQGLQFLIQYYNGEERAKGNILERFSAQQFPDLHSELNLSSLELGDSALYFCASSVGWGSNTEAFFGQGTRLTVV.

The rearrangement links TRBV3-1 to TRBJ1-2; TRBD1 might be the D (6 bases). Germline CDR1 is LGHDT and CDR2 is YNNKEL (reference sequence). This CDR3 region has 13 residues. Trimming pared 1 base from V and 8 bases from J, leaving 11 bases between. CDR3 sequence (DNA): TGTGCCAGCAGCCAAGGACAGGTCGCCGGCTACACCTTC. It encodes CASSQGQVAGYTF. The full variable domain, its missing parts supplied by reference TRBV3-1 and TRBJ1-2, is DTAVSQTPKYLVTQMGNDKSIKCEQNLGHDTMYWYKQDSKKFLKIMFSYNNKELIINETVPNRFSPKSPDKAHLNLHINSLELGDSAVYFCASSQGQVAGYTFGSGTRLTVV.